One sample yielded the 16 T cell receptor beta chains listed below, sequenced in a study of control samples from healthy donors and cancer patients. Data came from immunoSEQ multiplex PCR; TCRdb stores just in-frame clones and leaves some out. The table shows about 160,000 clones, with approximately 94% occurring only once. The specimen was PBMCs. These TCRs come from a man aged 60-69 years with colorectal cancer.

V is TRBV6-5 and J is TRBJ1-1; no definite D call. CDR1 and CDR2 (germline): MNHEY, SVGAGI. Deletions cut 6 bases from V and 5 bases from J, with 4 bases between. This CDR3 contains 10 residues. The CDR3: CASSATEAFF. Written as DNA, the CDR3 is TGTGCCAGCAGCGCAACTGAAGCTTTCTTT.

The chain recombines TRBV4-3 with TRBJ1-2; no firm D call. Trimming took off 1 base at V and 2 bases at J, with 8 bases between the two ends. This CDR3 spans 14 amino acids. The germline gives CDR1 LGHNA, CDR2 YSLEER. CDR3 DNA: TGCGCCAGCAGCCAAGGGCTACGGAACTATGGCTACACCTTC. As protein: CASSQGLRNYGYTF.

The V call is TRBV6-4, the J call TRBJ1-2, with D tentatively TRBD1 (5 bases). The V gene's germline CDR1 is MRHNA and CDR2 SNTAGT. The CDR3 extends over 13 amino acids. Trimming removed 6 bases from V and 4 bases from J, with 12 bases in between. Here the CDR3 DNA reads TGTGCCAGCAGACCCGGGGGGTCCTATGGCTACACCTTC. It yields the protein CASRPGGSYGYTF.

Comment on this clone: Relative to the germline gene, one junction end is altered; a read error may explain this. The chain carries TRBV29-1 and TRBJ2-7, with D possibly TRBD1 on 5 matching bases. The CDR3 is 13 residues long. Germline CDR1 SQVTM, CDR2 ANQGSEA. CDR3 loop: CSVEDSSSYEQYF. The CDR3 DNA follows: TGCAGCGTGGAAGACAGTTCGTCCTACGAGCAGTACTTC.

The chain is built from TRBV5-1 and TRBJ1-1; D call uncertain. Per germline, CDR1 SGHRS and CDR2 YFSETQ. Deletions cut 0 bases from V and 8 bases from J, with 5 bases between. This CDR3 is 11 amino acids long. CDR3: CASSLEGEAFF. The CDR3, as DNA: TGCGCCAGCAGCTTGGAAGGAGAAGCTTTCTTT.

Of note for this clone: Other nucleotide sequences from this sample produce the same CDR3. The V gene is TRBV14, the J gene TRBJ2-1; D gene uncertain. V was pared by 1 base and J by 6 bases, with 1 base between. This CDR3 region has 11 residues. Looked up from germline, CDR1 is SGHDN and CDR2 is FVKESK. For the CDR3, the DNA is TGTGCCAGCAGCCAAGGCAATGAGCAGTTCTTC. This gives the protein CASSQGNEQFF.

J is TRBJ2-3 and V is TRBV7-2; D unclear. In germline, CDR1 is SGHTA, CDR2 FQGNSA. V dropped 2 bases and J dropped 0 bases, with 6 bases sitting between them. The CDR3 is made up of 14 amino acids. As DNA, the CDR3 is TGTGCCAGCAGCTTAAGGCTTAGCACAGATACGCAGTATTTT. Translated, it gives CASSLRLSTDTQYF. Complete variable domain (other parts from reference TRBV7-2 and TRBJ2-3): GAGVSQSPSNKVTEKGKDVELRCDPISGHTALYWYRQSLGQGLEFLIYFQGNSAPDKSGLPSDRFSAERTGGSVSTLTIQRTQQEDSAVYLCASSLRLSTDTQYFGPGTRLTVL.

Remarks on this clone: The same CDR3 also results from other DNA sequences found in this sample. The rearrangement joins TRBV19 to TRBJ1-2; 9 bases align to TRBD1. Germline lookup yields CDR1 LNHDA and CDR2 SQIVND (reference sequence). This CDR3 contains 16 residues. V trimming: 3 bases; J trimming: 2 bases; junction bases outside the gene matches: 7. CDR3 protein: CASSIALGTGNYGYTF. The CDR3 DNA reads as TGTGCCAGTAGTATTGCCCTCGGGACAGGGAACTATGGCTACACCTTC.

The chain carries TRBV27 and TRBJ1-2; 7 bases are a match to TRBD1. This CDR3 is 13 amino acids long. The V gene's germline CDR1 is MNHEY and CDR2 SMNVEV (reference sequence). Germline trimming cut 0 bases from V and 5 bases from J; bases unmatched to any gene: 0. DNA of the CDR3: TGTGCCAGCAGTTTATCGACAGGGTATGGCTACACCTTC. It is translated as CASSLSTGYGYTF.

This chain connects TRBV7-9 to TRBJ2-7; 8 nucleotides align to TRBD1. The V segment lost 1 base and the J segment 0 bases; nucleotides outside the gene matches: 11. Germline-derived CDR1 and CDR2 are SEHNR and FQNEAQ (reference sequence). CDR3 length: 18 amino acids. The CDR3 DNA is TGTGCCAGCAGCTTAGAGCGCGGGTGGGACAGGTCCTCCTACGAGCAGTACTTC. Residues: CASSLERGWDRSSYEQYF.

This chain joins TRBV5-1 and TRBJ2-5, with TRBD1 as a possible D gene (5 bases). In germline, CDR1 is SGHRS, CDR2 YFSETQ. V lost 0 bases and J lost 5, with 11 bases in between. The CDR3 has 14 amino acids. The CDR3 loop reads CASSLEGRRETQYF. DNA of the CDR3: TGCGCCAGCAGCTTGGAGGGGCGGCGGGAGACCCAGTACTTC.

The CDR3 reads CSASRAVSYNEQFF. CDR3 sequence (DNA): TGCAGTGCTAGTCGAGCAGTATCCTACAATGAGCAGTTCTTC. This chain uses TRBV20-1 with TRBJ2-1; D uncertain. CDR1 and CDR2 (germline): DFQATT, SNEGSKA (reference sequence). V lost 3 bases and J lost 1, with 10 bases in between. The CDR3 totals 14 residues.

The chain carries TRBV9 and TRBJ1-2; no reliable D call. Trimming took 4 bases from V and 5 from J, leaving 15 bases between them. The germline V gene encodes CDR1 SGDLS and CDR2 YYNGEE. The CDR3 contains 14 residues. In DNA form, the CDR3 reads TGTGCCAGCAGCCTAACTACAGATAATTATGGCTACACCTTC. Its protein is CASSLTTDNYGYTF.

The rearrangement uses TRBV3-1 (or the pseudogene TRBV3-2) and TRBJ1-1, with D possibly being TRBD1 (6 bases). This CDR3 spans 14 amino acids. Germline CDR1 LGHDT, CDR2 YNNKEL (reference sequence). Trimming stripped 1 base from V and 4 bases from J, with 10 bases between. CDR3 region: CASSQADRSTEAFF. Written as DNA, the CDR3 is TGTGCCAGCAGCCAAGCGGACAGATCCACTGAAGCTTTCTTT.

V gene TRBV27 combines with J gene TRBJ2-3, with D unclear. Germline lookup yields CDR1 MNHEY and CDR2 SMNVEV (reference sequence). Trimming stripped 4 bases from V and 3 bases from J, with 11 bases between. The CDR3 is 14 amino acids. CDR3: CASSWVGKTDTQYF. For the CDR3, the DNA is TGTGCCAGCAGTTGGGTAGGGAAAACAGATACGCAGTATTTT.

The chain carries TRBV14 and TRBJ1-2; no clear D gene. Trimming took off 2 bases at V and 0 bases at J, with 13 bases between the two ends. The CDR3 is made up of 16 amino acids. Germline CDR1 SGHDN, CDR2 FVKESK. This chain's CDR3 is CASSQLAGPANYGYTF. CDR3 in DNA: TGTGCCAGCAGCCAACTAGCAGGCCCAGCTAACTATGGCTACACCTTC. Full variable domain (rest looked up from reference TRBV14 and TRBJ1-2): EAGVTQFPSHSVIEKGQTVTLRCDPISGHDNLYWYRRVMGKEIKFLLHFVKESKQDESGMPNNRFLAERTGGTYSTLKVQPAELEDSGVYFCASSQLAGPANYGYTFGSGTRLTVV.